These T cell receptor beta chains were read from a single sample in a study of blood T cell repertoires in COVID-19. The repertoire was sequenced with immunoSEQ multiplex PCR; TCRdb's copy has only in-frame clones and lacks some. This sample has roughly 93,000 clones; over 70% occur once, and the top ten carry about 10%. The sequencing sample was made of peripheral blood. The receptor source for this set is a woman older than 75 with acute or convalescent COVID-19. Both conserved end residues are part of each CDR3.

j_call	v_call	cdr3_length	cdr3_aa
TRBJ1-5	TRBV6-2/TRBV6-3	14	CASSYGGGYQPQHF
TRBJ1-5	TRBV6-5	15	CASRDRQINNQPQHF
TRBJ1-2	TRBV6-5	13	CASPGQGNYGYTF
TRBJ2-3	TRBV7-8	11	CASSPTSTQYF
TRBJ1-2	TRBV3-1/TRBV3-2	16	CASSPPRGRAVGGYTF
TRBJ1-6	TRBV5-4	15	CASSPDRGRRSPLHF
TRBJ1-1	TRBV30	12	CAWSIMNTEAFF
TRBJ2-5	TRBV2	14	CASSQGQRQETQYF
TRBJ1-5	TRBV28	14	CASLGGGSNQPQHF
TRBJ2-7	TRBV7-3	14	CASSLSGDSYEQYF
TRBJ2-3	TRBV28	16	CASSSPTGPGTDTQYF
TRBJ2-1	TRBV7-9	17	CASSKGLGTGGYNEQFF
TRBJ1-2	TRBV12-3/TRBV12-4	12	CASSSTDYGYTF
TRBJ2-1	TRBV7-2	17	CASSIEGRDRVLREQFF
TRBJ1-1	TRBV6-6	15	CASLMPGKASAEAFF
TRBJ1-2	TRBV19	14	CASSADRVGYGYTF
TRBJ2-3	TRBV5-4	15	CASSSRKDRSDTQYF
TRBJ1-3	TRBV28	16	CASSWGTLDSGNTIYF
TRBJ2-7	TRBV2	12	CASSEAIYEQYF
TRBJ1-1	TRBV18	14	CASSRWETGGQAFF
TRBJ2-1	TRBV6-2/TRBV6-3	15	CASSYSAGLSNEQFF
TRBJ1-2	TRBV4-2	15	CASSQDLQGAYGYTF
TRBJ1-1	TRBV5-1	15	CASSQGPRGNTEAFF
TRBJ1-1	TRBV29-1	14	CSVEEPRGATEAFF
TRBJ1-1	TRBV7-9	14	CASSFSTVNTEAFF
TRBJ2-2	TRBV5-1	15	CASMDTGGLDGELFF
TRBJ1-2	TRBV6-5	15	CATSFGTGHNYGYTF
TRBJ2-2	TRBV18	14	CASSPTETTGELFF
TRBJ2-3	TRBV5-1	14	CASSVDRGTDTQYF
TRBJ2-1	TRBV5-4	17	CASSLARGAGGLNEQFF
TRBJ2-1	TRBV4-1	16	CASSQDAGGSYNEQFF
TRBJ2-3	TRBV2	17	CASSSHPPLAATDTQYF
TRBJ1-2	TRBV5-6	15	CASSSSRTGPYGYTF
TRBJ1-2	TRBV5-4	15	CASSLGGGANYGYTF
TRBJ2-3	TRBV7-2	15	CASRPGRGGTDTQYF
TRBJ2-6	TRBV4-3	19	CASSPGRAGERSGANVLTF
TRBJ1-5	TRBV9	14	CASSVGQGNQPQHF
TRBJ1-6	TRBV30	15	CAWRKGVTYNSPLHF
TRBJ1-4	TRBV9	17	CASSSRTGGVANEKLFF
TRBJ1-2	TRBV7-2	14	CASSLASDRGGYTF
TRBJ1-1	TRBV19	14	CASSDGGVNTEAFF
TRBJ1-2	TRBV5-1	14	CASSYPRGNDGYTF
TRBJ1-5	TRBV29-1	14	CSVSPGQSNQPQHF
TRBJ1-1	TRBV20-1	16	CSASQGVSKRNTEAFF
TRBJ1-1	TRBV29-1	17	CSVVRAGQLFQGTEAFF
TRBJ1-5	TRBV28	15	CASIMSFGGGQPQHF
TRBJ1-2	TRBV28	16	CASSFQLQGTGVGYTF
TRBJ2-7	TRBV12-3/TRBV12-4	13	CASRTGIDYEQYF
TRBJ1-6	TRBV5-1	14	CASSLVQFNSPLHF
TRBJ2-4	TRBV4-2	16	CASSQETEVAKNIQYF
TRBJ2-3	TRBV29-1	13	CSVEGTASDTQYF